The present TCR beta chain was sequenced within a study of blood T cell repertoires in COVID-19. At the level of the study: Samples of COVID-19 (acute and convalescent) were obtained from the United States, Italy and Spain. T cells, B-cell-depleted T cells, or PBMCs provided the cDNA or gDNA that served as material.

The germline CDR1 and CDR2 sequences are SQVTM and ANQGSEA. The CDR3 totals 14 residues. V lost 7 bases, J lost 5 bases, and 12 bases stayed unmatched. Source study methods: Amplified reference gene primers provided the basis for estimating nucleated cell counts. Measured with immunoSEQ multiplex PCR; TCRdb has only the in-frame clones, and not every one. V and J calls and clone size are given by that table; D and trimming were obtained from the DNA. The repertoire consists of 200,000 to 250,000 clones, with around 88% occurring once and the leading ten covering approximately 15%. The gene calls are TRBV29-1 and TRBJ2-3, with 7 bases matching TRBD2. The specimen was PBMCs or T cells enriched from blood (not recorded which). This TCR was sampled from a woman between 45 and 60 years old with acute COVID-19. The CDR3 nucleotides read TGCAGCGCCGACGGGTTGCGGGAGATAGATACGCAGTATTTT. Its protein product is CSADGLREIDTQYF.